This paragraph covers one T cell receptor (beta chain) sequence. The CDR3 is 17 residues long. The ends were cut back, 4 bases at V and 0 bases at J, with 16 bases in the middle. Germline CDR1 MNHEY, CDR2 SMNVEV (reference sequence). This entry comes from a study of blood T cells in healthy people across ages. A second roughly 6 to 11 cycle PCR used barcoded and J-beta primers. TCRdb itself ran the 5' RACE reads through MiXCR, one entry per CDR3 protein. The sample contains roughly 640,000 distinct CDR3 sequences, about 30% of which appear only once. This chain uses TRBV27 with TRBJ1-5; D is unclear. The receptor was derived from an elderly woman in good health. The specimen was blood. The DNA for the CDR3 is TGTGCCAGCAGTTCGCTTAGGACGGGGTATAGCAATCAGCCCCAGCATTTT. Its protein product is CASSSLRTGYSNQPQHF.